The sequence of this T cell receptor beta chain was determined in a study of beta chain features in type 1 diabetes. Overall study results and limits: Whether TCRB rearrangement is influenced by HLA type went unresolved here. All four CD4+ subsets of Type 1 diabetes patients contained TCRB CDR3s that were moderately but significantly shorter.

Every isolated RNA sample was fully reverse transcribed, so sequencing captured expressed TCRB transcripts. This table comes from immunoSEQ multiplex PCR, and its TCRdb copy is limited to in-frame clones, with some not included. This table has approximately 470,000 clones, roughly 30% appearing once. On this clone itself: Its cognate antigen is unknown.

Germline V lookup: CDR1 SGDLS, CDR2 YYNGEE. The CDR3 totals 15 residues. The J segment lost 7 bases and the V segment lost 4 bases, leaving 7 bases of the junction unmatched. The chain links TRBV9 to TRBJ2-5; 13 positions agree with TRBD2. Sequenced sample: naive CD4+ T cells from blood. This clonotype originated in a man younger than 35 in good health. The CDR3 coding sequence is TGTGCCAGCAGCCCTGGGACTAGCGGGGCGACGACCCAGTACTTC. The encoded protein is CASSPGTSGATTQYF. The variable domain in full, completed from reference TRBV9 and TRBJ2-5, reads DSGVTQTPKHLITATGQRVTLRCSPRSGDLSVYWYQQSLDQGLQFLIQYYNGEERAKGNILERFSAQQFPDLHSELNLSSLELGDSALYFCASSPGTSGATTQYFGPGTRLLVL.